The clone carrying this TCR beta chain was detected only a few times. This entry comes from a study of blood T cell repertoires in COVID-19. Recruits, aged roughly 18 to 100 years, lived in 24 US areas. Participants reported their clinical history, and cohort assignment relied on those reports. The method was immunoSEQ multiplex PCR; TCRdb's version includes in-frame clones alone and lacks a portion of them. The sample shows 200,000 to 250,000 clones, roughly 83% of them seen only once. The CDR3 spans 13 residues. V shed 6 bases and J shed 0 bases, with 8 bases lying between them. Germline CDR1 and CDR2: MDHEN and SYDVKM.

This sequence joins TRBV28 and TRBJ1-1; D is undetermined. Source material: PBMCs or T cells enriched from blood (not recorded which). The sequence derives from a woman in her thirties or forties with acute COVID-19. The CDR3 here is CASRQNMNTEAFF. CDR3 DNA sequence: TGTGCCAGCAGGCAGAACATGAACACTGAAGCTTTCTTT.